This T cell receptor (beta chain) was sequenced for a study of low-dose radiotherapy and immunotherapy resistance in tumors. In the study overall: Treatment of Cohort 1 consisted of 0.5 Gy per fraction every 2 weeks, adding up to 6.5 Gy. Daily, from cycle 1 day 1 and for four cycles, patients took oral aspirin 300 mg.

The V gene end was trimmed by 2 bases and the J gene end by 0 bases; junction bases not matched to a gene: 6. Germline lookup yields CDR1 SGHTA and CDR2 FQGNSA. The CDR3 consists of 17 residues. This clonotype was observed at least ten times. First-strand cDNA used TRAV- and TRBV-specific primers, covering alpha and beta chains. Amplification of TCRs used a constant-region primer and V-primer adapter for around 19 PCR cycles. TCRdb used MiXCR to reprocess the reads, holding one entry per CDR3 protein. This table has nearly 95,000 distinct CDR3 sequences, under 9.5% appearing once. Time point indicated: before trial treatment.

The sample was PBMCs, taken before treatment. The chain recombines TRBV7-2 with TRBJ1-4, with 7 positions matching TRBD1. The sequence was obtained from a male donor with prostate cancer. The CDR3 reads CASSLRGTASTNEKLFF. DNA for the CDR3: TGTGCCAGCAGCTTACGGGGGACAGCCTCAACTAATGAAAAACTGTTTTTT.